One and the same sample provided the 23 T cell receptor beta chains below, sequenced in a study of Ad26.COV2.S vaccination and SARS-CoV-2 variants. Treatment described: about 20 received Ad26.COV2.S at low or high dose, single or two shots; about 5 received placebo; per-sample allocation not given. Day 63 after the first vaccine or placebo injection was the time point for sampling. Assay used: immunoSEQ multiplex PCR; TCRdb lists only in-frame clones, some missing. Of about 400,000 clones listed, about 91% are singletons. The specimen comprised peripheral blood, sampled in a trial of Ad26.COV2.S vaccine versus placebo. The receptors were gathered from a person between 18 and 65 years old who received the Ad26.COV2.S COVID-19 vaccine or a placebo.

The rearrangement uses TRBV6-1 and TRBJ2-4, with 7 bases that match TRBD2. Losses at the gene ends were 1 base for V and 6 bases for J; bases not matched to a gene: 6. CDR1 is MNHNS, CDR2 SASEGT, per germline. The CDR3 is 15 residues long. The CDR3 protein is CASSEGSSGRNIQYF. The CDR3 DNA follows: TGTGCCAGCAGTGAAGGGAGTAGCGGGCGAAACATTCAGTACTTC.

This CDR3 reads CASSLRTGRIETQYF. The CDR3 nucleotides are TGTGCCAGCAGCTTACGGACGGGGAGGATAGAGACCCAGTACTTC. The chain links TRBV7-2 to TRBJ2-5; TRBD2 is a possible D gene (6 bases). The CDR3 covers 15 residues. The V end lost 2 bases, the J end lost 4 bases, and 14 bases lay between the germline ends. In germline, CDR1 is SGHTA, CDR2 FQGNSA.

The chain couples TRBV19 to TRBJ1-4, with a weak D call TRBD1 (5 bases). V lost 5 bases, J lost 5 bases, and 12 bases lay in between. Germline loops: CDR1 LNHDA, CDR2 SQIVND (reference sequence). CDR3 size: 14 residues. The CDR3 is CASSSGRLNEKLFF. The CDR3 DNA reads as TGTGCCAGTAGTTCGGGACGATTAAATGAAAAACTGTTTTTT.

V and J are TRBV9 and TRBJ2-1; 10 nucleotides match TRBD2. The CDR3 contains 15 residues. In germline, CDR1 is SGDLS, CDR2 YYNGEE. V shed 0 bases, J shed 5 bases, and the junction held 2 bases outside the gene matches. This CDR3 is CASSVGGLAHNEQFF. The DNA of the CDR3 is TGTGCCAGCAGCGTAGGGGGACTAGCGCACAATGAGCAGTTCTTC.

This clone was observed once. The chain is built from TRBV11-3 and TRBJ2-7; 10 bases map to TRBD2. Germline CDR1 SGHNT, CDR2 YENEEA. This CDR3 has 15 amino acids. The V gene end was trimmed by 1 base and the J gene end by 2 bases; junction bases not matched to a gene: 2. Here the CDR3 DNA reads TGTGCCAGCAGCTTAGGCCTAGCGGGGGCCTACGAGCAGTACTTC. Translation: CASSLGLAGAYEQYF.

The gene calls are TRBV28 and TRBJ2-5, with 14 bases identical to TRBD2. J was trimmed by 4 bases and V by 6 bases; bases with no gene match: 16. Per germline, CDR1 MDHEN and CDR2 SYDVKM. The CDR3 contains 19 residues. The CDR3 is CASRPTGIGTSGSRETQYF. CDR3 DNA: TGTGCCAGCAGGCCAACAGGAATCGGGACTAGCGGGAGTCGAGAGACCCAGTACTTC.

The rearrangement links TRBV13 to TRBJ2-6, with D possibly being TRBD1 or TRBD2 (6 bases each). V gave up 2 bases and J gave up 2 bases, with 13 bases separating them. Germline V gene data show CDR1 as PRHDT and CDR2 as FYEKMQ (reference sequence). CDR3 length: 17 amino acids. As DNA, the CDR3 is TGTGCCAGCAGCTTAAGTCTGGGGGGCCCTGGGGCCAACGTCCTGACTTTC. Its protein is CASSLSLGGPGANVLTF. Together with reference TRBV13 and TRBJ2-6, the CDR3 gives the full variable domain: AAGVIQSPRHLIKEKRETATLKCYPIPRHDTVYWYQQGPGQDPQFLISFYEKMQSDKGSIPDRFSAQQFSDYHSELNMSSLELGDSALYFCASSLSLGGPGANVLTFGAGSRLTVL.

The V gene is TRBV19, the J gene TRBJ1-2; 7 nucleotides align to TRBD1. After removal of 7 bases from V and 1 base from J, the junction contained 9 bases not matched to a gene. Germline assignment: CDR1 LNHDA and CDR2 SQIVND (reference sequence). The CDR3 sequence is 15 residues long. CDR3 coding DNA: TGTGCCAGTACCATTACCGGGACAGTTAACTATGGCTACACCTTC. Encoded protein: CASTITGTVNYGYTF.

This clone was observed once. This rearrangement joins TRBV11-3 to TRBJ1-1, with 8 bases lining up with TRBD1. Unmatched junction bases numbered 2, after V lost 6 bases and J lost 2 bases. The CDR3 runs 13 residues. Germline CDR1 and CDR2: SGHNT and YENEEA. The CDR3 region is CASRGQGNTEAFF. CDR3 bases: TGTGCCAGCAGAGGACAGGGAAACACTGAAGCTTTCTTT.

The genes are TRBV6-2 or TRBV6-3 and TRBJ2-1, with TRBD1 as a possible D gene (5 bases). The CDR3 spans 14 residues. V was shortened by 2 bases and J by 4 bases, with 9 bases between the two germline ends. Germline values: CDR1 MNHEY, CDR2 SVGEGT. The CDR3 bases are TGTGCCAGCAGTTACCAGACAGTTTACAATGAGCAGTTCTTC. Protein: CASSYQTVYNEQFF.

The chain recombines TRBV3-1 (or the pseudogene TRBV3-2) with TRBJ2-1; the match to TRBD2 covers 8 bases. Germline CDR1 LGHDT, CDR2 YNNKEL (reference sequence). Unmatched junction bases numbered 12, after V lost 1 base and J lost 4 bases. The CDR3 consists of 18 residues. For the CDR3, the DNA is TGTGCCAGCAGCCAAGCCCGGGTCGGGACTAGATTATACAATGAGCAGTTCTTC. Protein sequence: CASSQARVGTRLYNEQFF.

CDR3 sequence: CASSLNGGATYEQYF. The CDR3 nucleotides are TGTGCCAGCAGCTTAAACGGGGGGGCTACCTACGAGCAGTACTTC. The chain carries TRBV7-2 and TRBJ2-7; 8 bases agree with TRBD2. The CDR3 spans 15 residues. V dropped 2 bases and J dropped 2; count of bases not matched to a gene: 5. The germline gives CDR1 SGHTA, CDR2 FQGNSA. The full variable domain, in which reference TRBV7-2 and TRBJ2-7 provide the parts outside the CDR3, is GAGVSQSPSNKVTEKGKDVELRCDPISGHTALYWYRQSLGQGLEFLIYFQGNSAPDKSGLPSDRFSAERTGGSVSTLTIQRTQQEDSAVYLCASSLNGGATYEQYFGPGTRLTVT.

This chain joins TRBV4-2 and TRBJ1-1; D is ambiguous. Germline V gives CDR1 LGHNA, CDR2 YNFKEQ. V was pared by 0 bases and J by 0 bases, with 20 bases between. CDR3 size: 19 residues. The CDR3 bases are TGTGCCAGCAGCCAAGAGTCCGTCAGCACCCGCGGGATGAACACTGAAGCTTTCTTT. This gives the protein CASSQESVSTRGMNTEAFF.

The gene calls are TRBV19 and TRBJ1-5, with D unresolved. Looked up from germline, CDR1 is LNHDA and CDR2 is SQIVND (reference sequence). CDR3 length equals 18 residues. Trimming shortened V by 6 bases and J by 2 bases, and 23 bases separated the two germline ends. The CDR3 DNA reads TGTGCCAGTAGCATCCGGTTAACACTCCTCTTAGGCAATCAGCCCCAGCATTTT. Its protein product is CASSIRLTLLLGNQPQHF.

This rearrangement joins TRBV30 to TRBJ1-1; D may be TRBD1 (5 bases). The CDR3 has 15 amino acids. Trimming cost V 5 bases and J 2 bases, with 18 bases left between them. Germline lookup yields CDR1 GTSNPN and CDR2 SVGIG (reference sequence). CDR3 sequence (DNA): TGTGCCTGGGCCATAGGGCACAGGACAAACACTGAAGCTTTCTTT. Encoded protein: CAWAIGHRTNTEAFF.

The chain carries TRBV7-9 and TRBJ2-2; 11 bases are shared with TRBD2. Germline values: CDR1 SEHNR, CDR2 FQNEAQ (reference sequence). The length of the CDR3 is 16 residues. V gave up 1 base and J gave up 6 bases; unmatched junction bases: 4. The CDR3 here is CASSLGQLAGAGELFF. In DNA, the CDR3 is TGTGCCAGCAGCTTAGGACAACTAGCGGGAGCCGGGGAGCTGTTTTTT.

The gene calls are TRBV10-3 and TRBJ2-1; maybe TRBD2 (5 bases). Germline loops: CDR1 ENHRY, CDR2 SYGVKD. V was pared by 7 bases and J by 5 bases, with 18 bases between. The CDR3 length is 15 residues. This CDR3 reads CAITPTGLADNEQFF. In nucleotides, the CDR3 is TGTGCCATCACCCCCACGGGGTTGGCTGACAATGAGCAGTTCTTC.

The chain recombines TRBV5-1 with TRBJ2-7; D is unclear. The CDR3 length is 15 residues. Per germline, CDR1 SGHRS and CDR2 YFSETQ. With 0 bases removed from V and 5 bases from J, the gap between germline ends came to 15 bases. CDR3 amino acids: CASSLASGLGNEQYF. As DNA, the CDR3 is TGCGCCAGCAGCTTGGCCTCCGGGCTGGGGAACGAGCAGTACTTC.

The CDR3 DNA follows: TGTGCCACCAGCAGAGATCCTCAGGGGGAGCTGTTTTTT. It translates to CATSRDPQGELFF. This chain connects TRBV15 to TRBJ2-2; D uncertain. V gave up 0 bases and J gave up 8 bases, with 7 bases separating them. CDR3 length: 13 amino acids. Germline CDR1 reads LNHNV; CDR2 reads YYDKDF (reference sequence).

The chain couples TRBV25-1 to TRBJ2-5, with 11 positions matching TRBD2. J gave up 5 bases and V 1 base, and 6 bases lay outside the gene matches. The germline V gene has CDR1 MGHDK and CDR2 SYGVNS. The CDR3 is 16 amino acids. CDR3 sequence reads: CASSEWLAGGSETQYF. CDR3 sequence (DNA): TGTGCCAGCAGTGAATGGTTAGCGGGAGGGTCGGAGACCCAGTACTTC.

This chain joins TRBV7-2 and TRBJ1-1, with 10 bases that match TRBD1. CDR3 length equals 16 residues. With 4 bases clipped from V and 4 bases from J, the junction kept 9 bases outside the gene matches. The germline V gene encodes CDR1 SGHTA and CDR2 FQGNSA. CDR3 amino acids: CASSSSGQGWVTEAFF. The CDR3 region has the DNA TGTGCCAGCAGCTCCTCGGGACAGGGGTGGGTCACTGAAGCTTTCTTT.

The chain combines TRBV11-2 with TRBJ1-4; D remains ambiguous. The CDR3 contains 16 residues. Germline CDR1 is SGHAT and CDR2 is FQNNGV. V was cut by 5 bases and J by 6 bases, with 19 bases left in between. CDR3 DNA: TGTGCCAGCAGCGACGGGAGGCCCCTCGCGGATGAAAAACTGTTTTTT. Protein product: CASSDGRPLADEKLFF.

The genes are TRBV6-1 and TRBJ2-3; the D gene is possibly TRBD1 (6 bases). The CDR3 consists of 15 residues. V lost 1 base to trimming and J lost 2 bases, with 10 bases between them. Per germline, CDR1 MNHNS and CDR2 SASEGT. The CDR3 DNA sequence: TGTGCCAGCAGTGAAGGGGGACACCTCACAGATACGCAGTATTTT. Its translation: CASSEGGHLTDTQYF.